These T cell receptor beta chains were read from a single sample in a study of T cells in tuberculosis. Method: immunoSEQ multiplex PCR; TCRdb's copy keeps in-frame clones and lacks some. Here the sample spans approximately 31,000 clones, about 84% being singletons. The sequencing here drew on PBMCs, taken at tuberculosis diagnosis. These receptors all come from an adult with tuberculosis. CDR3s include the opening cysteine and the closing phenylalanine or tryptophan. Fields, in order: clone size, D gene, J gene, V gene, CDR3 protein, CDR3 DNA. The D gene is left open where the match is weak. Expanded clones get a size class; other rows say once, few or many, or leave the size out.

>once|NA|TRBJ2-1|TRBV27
CASSLSPTAYNEQFF
TGTGCCAGCAGTTTATCGCCGACAGCCTACAATGAGCAGTTCTTC
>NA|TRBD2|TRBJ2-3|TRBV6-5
CATYGGGRRDTQYF
TGTGCCACCTATGGCGGGGGGCGCAGAGATACGCAGTATTTT
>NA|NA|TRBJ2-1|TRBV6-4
CASSDSQGYNEQFF
TGTGCCAGCAGTGACTCGCAGGGCTACAATGAGCAGTTCTTC
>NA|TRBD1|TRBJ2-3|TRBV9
CASSGDRGQTDTQYF
TGTGCCAGCAGCGGCGACAGGGGGCAGACAGATACGCAGTATTTT
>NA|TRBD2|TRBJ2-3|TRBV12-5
CASARWGGTSGGRVADTQYF
TGTGCTAGTGCCCGGTGGGGGGGGACTAGCGGGGGAAGGGTAGCAGATACGCAGTATTTT
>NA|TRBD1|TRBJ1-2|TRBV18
CASSPGGQGNYGYTF
TGTGCCAGCTCACCAGGGGGACAGGGGAACTATGGCTACACCTTC
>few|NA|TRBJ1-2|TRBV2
CASTPQGFPNYGYTF
TGTGCCAGCACTCCGCAGGGATTTCCTAACTATGGCTACACCTTC
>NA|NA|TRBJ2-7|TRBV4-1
CASSQDLIPHEQYF
TGCGCCAGCAGCCAAGATCTAATCCCCCACGAGCAGTACTTC
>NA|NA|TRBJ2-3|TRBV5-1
CASSQEAGRSTDTQYF
TGCGCCAGCAGCCAGGAGGCGGGGAGGAGCACAGATACGCAGTATTTT
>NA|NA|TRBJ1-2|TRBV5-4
CASSLAWGGAGYTF
TGTGCCAGCAGCTTGGCCTGGGGGGGTGCTGGCTACACCTTC
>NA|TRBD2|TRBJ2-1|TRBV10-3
CAISPSGRFKDEQFF
TGTGCCATCAGTCCTAGCGGGAGGTTTAAAGATGAGCAGTTCTTC
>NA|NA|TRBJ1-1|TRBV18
CASQSTGYQNTEAFF
TGTGCCAGCCAAAGTACAGGATATCAGAACACTGAAGCTTTCTTT
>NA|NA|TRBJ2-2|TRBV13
CASSLWRATGELFF
TGTGCCAGCAGCTTATGGAGGGCCACCGGGGAGCTGTTTTTT
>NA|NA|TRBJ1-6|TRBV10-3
CAISESGGTVNSPLHF
TGTGCCATCAGTGAGTCGGGAGGGACCGTGAATTCACCCCTCCACTTT
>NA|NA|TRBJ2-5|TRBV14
CASSQEAGADQETQYF
TGTGCCAGCAGCCAAGAGGCGGGGGCGGACCAAGAGACCCAGTACTTC
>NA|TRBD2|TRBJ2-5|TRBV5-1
CASSAGVVETQYF
TGCGCCAGCAGCGCGGGGGTCGTAGAGACCCAGTACTTC
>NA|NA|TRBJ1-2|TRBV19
CASSWDTLTYGYTF
TGTGCCAGTAGTTGGGACACGTTGACCTATGGCTACACCTTC
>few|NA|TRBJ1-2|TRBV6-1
CASSTGSTYGYTF
TGTGCCAGCAGTACAGGGTCTACCTATGGCTACACCTTC
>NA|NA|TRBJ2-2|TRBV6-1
CASSSFDSHTGELFF
TGTGCCAGCAGCTCATTTGACAGTCACACCGGGGAGCTGTTTTTT
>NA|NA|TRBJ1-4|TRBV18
CASSPGLESEKLFF
TGTGCCAGCTCCCCCGGGTTGGAGAGTGAAAAACTGTTTTTT
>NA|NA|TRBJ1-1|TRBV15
CATSPLGGWQASKFRDTEAFF
TGTGCCACCAGCCCACTAGGAGGGTGGCAGGCATCTAAGTTTCGGGACACTGAAGCTTTCTTT
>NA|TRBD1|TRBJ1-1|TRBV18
CASSPRTGVGEAFF
TGTGCCAGCTCACCGCGGACAGGGGTGGGTGAAGCTTTCTTT
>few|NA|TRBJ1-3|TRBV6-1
CASRVGQSSGNTIYF
TGTGCCAGCAGGGTGGGACAAAGCTCTGGAAACACCATATATTTT
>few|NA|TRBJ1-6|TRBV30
CAWGPVSNSPLHF
TGTGCCTGGGGGCCCGTATCCAATTCACCCCTCCACTTT
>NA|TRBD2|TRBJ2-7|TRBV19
CASSSTSGSHYEQYF
TGTGCCAGTAGTAGCACTAGCGGGAGTCACTACGAGCAGTACTTC
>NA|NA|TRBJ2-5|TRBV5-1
CASSLGDTGTMQETQYF
TGCGCCAGCAGCTTGGGCGATACAGGAACCATGCAAGAGACCCAGTACTTC
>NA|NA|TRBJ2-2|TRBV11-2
CASSLDPRNRAGELFF
TGTGCCAGCAGCTTAGACCCCAGAAACAGGGCCGGGGAGCTGTTTTTT
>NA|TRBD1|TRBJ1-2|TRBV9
CASSVEWTGRGEDGYTF
TGTGCCAGCAGCGTAGAGTGGACAGGGAGAGGGGAGGATGGCTACACCTTC
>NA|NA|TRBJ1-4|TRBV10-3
CAISDIGVGNEKLFF
TGTGCCATCAGTGATATCGGTGTTGGTAATGAAAAACTGTTTTTT
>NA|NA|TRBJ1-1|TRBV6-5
CASSYNRNTEAFF
TGTGCCAGCAGTTACAATAGGAACACTGAAGCTTTCTTT
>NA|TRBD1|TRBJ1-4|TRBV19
CASTAPDRGEKLFF
TGTGCCAGTACCGCCCCCGACAGGGGTGAAAAACTGTTTTTT
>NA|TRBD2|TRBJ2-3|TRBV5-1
CASSPPSGGTDTQYF
TGCGCCAGCAGCCCCCCTAGCGGGGGCACAGATACGCAGTATTTT
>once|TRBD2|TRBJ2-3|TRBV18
CASSPPLAGADTQYF
TGTGCCAGCTCACCACCTCTAGCGGGGGCAGATACGCAGTATTTT
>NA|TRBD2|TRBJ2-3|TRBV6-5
CASSLGTSGTDTQYF
TGTGCCAGCAGTTTAGGGACTAGCGGCACAGATACGCAGTATTTT
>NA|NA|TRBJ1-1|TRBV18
CASSPQERGGVNTEAFF
TGTGCCAGCTCACCACAGGAGAGGGGAGGGGTGAACACTGAAGCTTTCTTT
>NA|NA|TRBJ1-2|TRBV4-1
CASSQEATDNYGYTF
TGCGCCAGCAGCCAAGAGGCGACAGATAACTATGGCTACACCTTC
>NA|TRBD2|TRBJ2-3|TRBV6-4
CASSDSSGGSTDTQYF
TGTGCCAGCAGTGACTCGAGCGGGGGGAGCACAGATACGCAGTATTTT
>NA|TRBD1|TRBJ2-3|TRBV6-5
CASNEGRGQGQVW
TGTGCCAGCAACGAGGGGAGGGGACAGGGGCAGGTCTGG
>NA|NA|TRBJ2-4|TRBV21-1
CASSKDGSSGRGDIQYF
TGTGCCAGCAGCAAAGATGGCTCTAGCGGGAGAGGGGACATTCAGTACTTC
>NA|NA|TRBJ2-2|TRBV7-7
CASSTGQYTGELFF
TGTGCCAGCAGCACTGGACAGTACACCGGGGAGCTGTTTTTT
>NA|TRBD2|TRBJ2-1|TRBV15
CATSTREGRSDEQFF
TGTGCCACCAGCACCAGGGAGGGGCGCTCAGATGAGCAGTTCTTC
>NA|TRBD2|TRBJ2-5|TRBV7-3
CASSPKSGGAWETQYF
TGTGCCAGCAGCCCCAAGAGCGGGGGGGCTTGGGAGACCCAGTACTTC
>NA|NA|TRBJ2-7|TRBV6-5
CASSSHTSYEQYF
TGTGCCAGCAGTTCTCACACATCCTACGAGCAGTACTTC
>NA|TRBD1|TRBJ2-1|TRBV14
CASSRGAGQGINEQFF
TGTGCCAGCAGCCGGGGGGCGGGACAGGGAATAAATGAGCAGTTCTTC
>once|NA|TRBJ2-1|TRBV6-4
CASSDIWTRGPNEQFF
TGTGCCAGCAGTGACATTTGGACCCGGGGTCCCAATGAGCAGTTCTTC
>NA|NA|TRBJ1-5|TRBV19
CASSIGGSFNQPQHF
TGTGCCAGTAGTATAGGAGGGAGCTTCAATCAGCCCCAGCATTTT
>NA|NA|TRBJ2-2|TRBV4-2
CASSLGGTGELFF
TGTGCCAGCAGCCTAGGGGGAACCGGGGAGCTGTTTTTT
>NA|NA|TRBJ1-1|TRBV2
CASAGRLENTEAFF
TGTGCCAGCGCAGGGCGGCTCGAGAACACTGAAGCTTTCTTT
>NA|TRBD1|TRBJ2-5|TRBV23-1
CASSQTGTGKETQYF
TGCGCCAGCAGTCAAACCGGGACAGGGAAAGAGACCCAGTACTTC
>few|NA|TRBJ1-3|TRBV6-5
CASSYSREFSGNTIYF
TGTGCCAGCAGTTACTCGCGGGAGTTCTCTGGAAACACCATATATTTT
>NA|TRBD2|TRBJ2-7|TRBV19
CASSIGLAASYEQYF
TGTGCCAGTAGTATTGGACTAGCCGCATCCTACGAGCAGTACTTC
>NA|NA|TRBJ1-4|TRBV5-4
CASSLEAGSNEKLFF
TGTGCCAGCAGCTTGGAGGCAGGGTCTAATGAAAAACTGTTTTTT
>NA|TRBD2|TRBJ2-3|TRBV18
CASSQQRGTSDTQYF
TGTGCCAGCTCACAACAGCGGGGGACATCAGATACGCAGTATTTT
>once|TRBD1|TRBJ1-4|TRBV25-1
CAVQGEEKLFF
TGTGCCGTACAGGGGGAAGAAAAACTGTTTTTT
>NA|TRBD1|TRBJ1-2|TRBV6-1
CASNQDRVNGYTF
TGTGCCAGCAACCAGGACAGGGTTAATGGCTACACCTTC
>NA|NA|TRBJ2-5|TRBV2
CASSETLGGLETQYF
TGTGCCAGCAGTGAAACGCTAGGAGGTTTGGAGACCCAGTACTTC
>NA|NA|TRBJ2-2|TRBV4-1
CASTRSGELFF
TGCGCCAGCACCAGGTCCGGGGAGCTGTTTTTT
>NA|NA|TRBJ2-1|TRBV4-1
CASSQRGGGEGFNEQFF
TGCGCCAGCAGCCAAAGGGGGGGCGGGGAAGGCTTCAATGAGCAGTTCTTC
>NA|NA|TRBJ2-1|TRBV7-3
CASSSATGNEQFF
TGTGCCAGCAGCTCGGCGACAGGCAATGAGCAGTTCTTC